The rows below give T cell receptor beta chains drawn from one sample of a study of CD4 T cells in relation to SARS-CoV-2 and coronaviruses. These receptors are not linked to any known antigen. Produced via immunoSEQ multiplex PCR; TCRdb's table is partial and in-frame only. This sample has some 30,000 clones, with 60% to 85% found just once. The sequenced sample consisted of CD4+ T cells from PBMCs, cultured in vitro. The receptors here all came from a human donor in good health. The CDR3 runs from the conserved cysteine through the conserved F or W. Each record gives: V gene, D gene, J gene, clone size, CDR3 protein, CDR3 DNA. A D gene is named only where the DNA matches it firmly. Clone sizes are given selectively: once, few, many, or a class where the clone is expanded.

TRBV4-3	.	TRBJ1-6	.	CASSQVLSSYNSPLHF	TGCGCCAGCAGCCAAGTTCTTTCCTCCTATAATTCACCCCTCCACTTT
TRBV5-4	.	TRBJ1-1	few	CASSQGRSTEAFF	TGTGCCAGCAGCCAAGGGAGGAGCACTGAAGCTTTCTTT
TRBV5-8	TRBD1	TRBJ1-2	.	CASSSSDRGDGYTF	TGTGCCAGCAGCTCGTCGGACAGGGGGGATGGCTACACCTTC
TRBV6-5	TRBD1	TRBJ1-1	.	CASRAQGGMEAFF	TGTGCCAGCAGGGCACAGGGGGGCATGGAGGCTTTCTTT
TRBV19	TRBD1	TRBJ1-3	.	CASSMLQGAADTIYF	TGTGCCAGTAGTATGCTCCAGGGGGCGGCGGACACCATATATTTT
TRBV7-2	.	TRBJ2-5	.	CASSLIAETQYF	TGTGCCAGCAGCTTAATAGCTGAGACCCAGTACTTC
TRBV27	.	TRBJ2-1	.	CASSLSPGQGGFNEQFF	TGTGCCAGCAGTTTATCGCCCGGACAGGGAGGGTTCAATGAGCAGTTCTTC
TRBV30	.	TRBJ2-7	.	CAARPSSYEQYF	TGTGCCGCCCGACCTAGCTCCTACGAGCAGTACTTC
TRBV18	.	TRBJ2-2	.	CASSPFTGELFF	TGTGCCAGCTCACCTTTCACCGGGGAGCTGTTTTTT
TRBV12-5	TRBD2	TRBJ2-3	.	CASGPGSGASGSADTQYF	TGTGCTAGTGGTCCAGGTTCCGGGGCTAGCGGGAGTGCAGATACGCAGTATTTT
TRBV18	TRBD1	TRBJ1-2	.	CASSSTRQTGGLGGYTF	TGTGCCAGCTCATCAACCCGGCAGACAGGGGGCCTGGGGGGCTACACCTTC
TRBV9	.	TRBJ1-4	.	CASSVGFTAFNEKLFF	TGTGCCAGCAGCGTAGGGTTCACGGCTTTTAATGAAAAACTGTTTTTT
TRBV6-5	TRBD2	TRBJ2-1	.	CASSYSSGYYNEQFF	TGTGCCAGCAGTTACTCTAGCGGGTACTACAATGAGCAGTTCTTC
TRBV7-9	.	TRBJ1-1	.	CASSSSHWAEAFF	TGTGCCAGCAGCTCCTCGCACTGGGCTGAAGCTTTCTTT
TRBV4-1	.	TRBJ2-1	.	CASSQAMDSLGYNEQFF	TGCGCCAGCAGCCAAGCGATGGACAGCCTCGGGTACAATGAGCAGTTCTTC
TRBV6-6	.	TRBJ1-6	.	CASRPPGGVGSPLHF	TGTGCCAGCAGACCCCCGGGGGGGGTCGGTTCACCCCTCCACTTT
TRBV6-5	.	TRBJ1-2	.	CASSYRGAQYGYTF	TGTGCCAGCAGTTACCGGGGGGCCCAGTATGGCTACACCTTC
TRBV7-9	.	TRBJ2-5	.	CASSRGPPRRETQYF	TGTGCCAGCAGCCGCGGACCCCCTCGTCGAGAGACCCAGTACTTC
TRBV6-6	.	TRBJ1-5	.	CASSTGGRGSLIYSNQPQHF	TGTGCCAGCAGCACTGGGGGCAGGGGCTCTCTGATCTATAGCAATCAGCCCCAGCATTTT
TRBV25-1	.	TRBJ1-6	few	CASTHGRASSLHF	TGTGCCAGCACCCATGGCAGGGCAAGTTCCCTCCACTTT
TRBV18	.	TRBJ1-1	.	CASSRSDRWMNTEAFF	TGTGCCAGCTCACGTTCGGACAGATGGATGAACACTGAAGCTTTCTTT
TRBV20-1	TRBD2	TRBJ2-7	.	CSASRRREGYEQYF	TGCAGTGCTAGTCGGCGGAGGGAGGGGTACGAGCAGTACTTC
TRBV19	TRBD1	TRBJ1-1	.	CATRDRGINTEAFF	TGTGCCACTCGGGACAGGGGGATTAACACTGAAGCTTTCTTT
TRBV23-1	.	TRBJ1-1	hyperexpanded	CASSHPGHGEAFF	TGCGCCAGCAGTCACCCTGGACACGGTGAAGCTTTCTTT
TRBV2	.	TRBJ2-1	.	CASSVRMGIEQFF	TGTGCCAGCAGTGTAAGAATGGGCATTGAGCAGTTCTTC
TRBV18	.	TRBJ1-4	.	CASSPTPRSQEKLFF	TGTGCCAGCTCACCAACCCCCCGGTCTCAGGAAAAACTGTTTTTT
TRBV6-1	.	TRBJ2-3	.	CASSEYKGADTQYF	TGTGCCAGCAGTGAGTACAAGGGGGCAGATACGCAGTATTTT
TRBV18	.	TRBJ2-7	.	CASSPRSGTPLAYEQYF	TGTGCCAGCTCACCACGTTCCGGGACCCCTTTGGCCTACGAGCAGTACTTC
TRBV18	TRBD1	TRBJ1-1	.	CASSTQGQGVEAFF	TGTGCCAGCTCGACCCAGGGACAGGGTGTTGAAGCTTTCTTT
TRBV4-3	.	TRBJ2-7	.	CASSQDPTTASYEQYF	TGCGCCAGCAGCCAAGATCCTACGACTGCCTCCTACGAGCAGTACTTC
TRBV18	TRBD1	TRBJ1-5	.	CASSQGASNQPQHF	TGTGCCAGCTCACAGGGGGCTAGCAATCAGCCCCAGCATTTT
TRBV6-2/TRBV6-3	TRBD1	TRBJ2-7	.	CASSYQGQGLYEQYF	TGTGCCAGCAGTTACCAAGGACAGGGCCTCTACGAGCAGTACTTC
TRBV20-1	.	TRBJ1-2	.	CSASRTENYGYTF	TGCAGTGCTAGTCGGACAGAGAATTATGGCTACACCTTC
TRBV6-5	.	TRBJ1-3	.	CASSYGLRGDGNTIYF	TGTGCCAGCAGTTACGGACTGAGGGGCGACGGAAACACCATATATTTT
TRBV9	.	TRBJ2-7	.	CASSPRLGRSYEQYF	TGTGCCAGCAGCCCCCGACTAGGGCGCTCCTACGAGCAGTACTTC
TRBV30	.	TRBJ2-7	few	CAWSVLGTEEYF	TGTGCCTGGAGTGTACTTGGGACGGAGGAGTACTTC
TRBV12-3/TRBV12-4	.	TRBJ1-5	.	CASSLSGQPQHF	TGTGCCAGCAGTTTATCTGGTCAGCCCCAGCATTTT
TRBV10-3	.	TRBJ1-2	.	CAIRPDNNYGYTF	TGTGCCATCAGGCCGGACAATAACTATGGCTACACCTTC
TRBV7-2	TRBD1	TRBJ2-7	.	CASSLEPGQGKHEQYF	TGTGCCAGCAGCTTAGAACCGGGACAGGGGAAGCACGAGCAGTACTTC
TRBV6-6	.	TRBJ2-7	.	CASTGDSYEQYF	TGTGCCAGCACAGGGGACTCCTACGAGCAGTACTTC
TRBV30	TRBD1	TRBJ1-3	few	CAWTTLWDRGPGLSGNTIYF	TGTGCCTGGACAACACTCTGGGACAGGGGGCCGGGGTTATCTGGAAACACCATATATTTT
TRBV5-4	.	TRBJ1-6	.	CASSLEGFNSPLHF	TGTGCCAGCAGCTTGGAAGGGTTTAATTCACCCCTCCACTTT
TRBV28	.	TRBJ1-4	.	CASSQLTLGTRGRKLFF	TGTGCCAGCAGCCAACTGACCCTCGGGACAAGAGGGCGGAAACTGTTTTTT
TRBV6-4	.	TRBJ2-5	.	CATEGGGTQYF	TGTGCCACCGAGGGAGGAGGGACCCAGTACTTC
TRBV10-1	TRBD2	TRBJ2-6	.	CASSEPERGSSGANVLTF	TGCGCCAGCAGTGAACCGGAGCGGGGCAGCTCTGGGGCCAACGTCCTGACTTTC